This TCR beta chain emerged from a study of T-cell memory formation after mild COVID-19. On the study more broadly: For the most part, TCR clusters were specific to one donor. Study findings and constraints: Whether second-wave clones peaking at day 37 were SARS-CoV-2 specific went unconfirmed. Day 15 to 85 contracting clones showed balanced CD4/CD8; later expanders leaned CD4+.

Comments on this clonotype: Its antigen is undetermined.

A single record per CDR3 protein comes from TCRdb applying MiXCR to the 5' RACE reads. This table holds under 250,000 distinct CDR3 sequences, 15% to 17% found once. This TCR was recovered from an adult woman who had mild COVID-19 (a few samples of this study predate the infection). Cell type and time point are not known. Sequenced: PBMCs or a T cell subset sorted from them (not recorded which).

CDR3 amino acids: CASSYSSRRGMYF. In nucleotides, the CDR3 is TGTGCCAGCAGTTACTCGAGCAGGCGGGGAATGTACTTC. V is TRBV6-5 and J is TRBJ2-7, with a possible D match to TRBD2 (6 bases). This CDR3 contains 13 residues. Germline V lookup: CDR1 MNHEY, CDR2 SVGAGI. The ends were cut back, 0 bases at V and 12 bases at J, with 15 bases in the middle.